This T cell receptor beta chain comes out of a study of cytomegalovirus exposure and HLA in healthy donors. For the study at large: Earlier, almost 120 million unique TCR beta sequences were recovered from some 200 million T cells by an analysis.

Primers for the PCR totalled 60 Vbeta and 13 Jbeta. Using immunoSEQ multiplex PCR, the repertoire was profiled, and TCRdb retains in-frame clones only, with some absent. The sample has under 200,000 clones; roughly 77% are singletons. The source material was PBMCs. The clonotype originates from a male donor in good health and CMV-seropositive.

The CDR3 DNA reads TGTGCCAGCAGTCCACCGGGACAGGGGAGAGAAAAACTGTTTTTT. Translating it yields CASSPPGQGREKLFF. The chain has TRBV6-1 and TRBJ1-4; 10 nucleotides match TRBD1. The CDR3 consists of 15 residues. The germline CDR1 and CDR2 sequences are MNHNS and SASEGT. With 5 bases clipped from V and 8 bases from J, the junction kept 8 bases outside the gene matches.